Listed here are 27 T cell receptor beta chains from one sample, sequenced in a study of early T cells in non-severe SARS-CoV-2 infection. TCRdb reprocessed the 5' RACE reads via MiXCR and lists one record per CDR3 protein. Seen here are 30,000 to 40,000 distinct CDR3 sequences, roughly 7.9% observed once, and the top ten hold roughly 12%. This material consisted of whole blood, taken at baseline. The source is an adult who was a healthcare worker with PCR-confirmed SARS-CoV-2 infection or an uninfected control (not recorded which).

This clonotype was counted between two and nine times. The chain carries TRBV12-3 or TRBV12-4 and TRBJ1-5; D possibly corresponds to TRBD1 (5 bases). Trimming left V 6 bases short and J 5 bases short, with 11 bases between. The CDR3 runs 13 residues. CDR3 nucleotides: TGTGCCAGCAGATTCGGAGGGGATCAGCCCCAGCATTTT. This encodes CASRFGGDQPQHF.

This clonotype has just a few counts. CDR3 sequence: CASSPAGGSVGKDTQYF. For the CDR3, the DNA is TGCGCCAGCAGCCCGGCGGGGGGGTCGGTTGGTAAAGATACGCAGTATTTT. The chain uses TRBV4-3 and TRBJ2-3; 9 bases agree with TRBD2. In germline, CDR1 is LGHNA, CDR2 YSLEER. The V and J ends lost 4 bases and 5 bases, in that order; junction bases with no gene match: 13. CDR3 length equals 17 residues.

In its sample, this clonotype was seen a few times. The chain carries TRBV6-1 and TRBJ2-7, with 8 bases matching TRBD1. Germline CDR1 MNHNS, CDR2 SASEGT. There are 15 residues in the CDR3. The V segment lost 6 bases and the J segment 5 bases; nucleotides outside the gene matches: 12. This CDR3 is CASRPADREAHEQYF. The CDR3 DNA reads TGTGCCAGCAGACCCGCGGACAGGGAAGCCCACGAGCAGTACTTC.

The sample holds many counts of this clonotype. The V gene is TRBV5-1, the J gene TRBJ2-5, with 9 bases aligning to TRBD1. The CDR3 consists of 14 residues. Germline V lookup: CDR1 SGHRS, CDR2 YFSETQ. V lost 1 base to trimming and J lost 5 bases; unmatched junction nucleotides: 3. CDR3 residues: CASSLTGGLETQYF. CDR3 bases: TGCGCCAGCAGCTTGACAGGGGGCTTGGAGACCCAGTACTTC.

Only a few counts were recorded for this clonotype. The chain uses TRBV7-9 and TRBJ2-5; no clear D. The germline V gene has CDR1 SEHNR and CDR2 FQNEAQ (reference sequence). V lost 1 base and J lost 4, with 13 bases in between. The CDR3 is made up of 15 amino acids. CDR3 residues: CASSLELAQRETQYF. The CDR3 bases are TGTGCCAGCAGCTTAGAATTGGCCCAGCGAGAGACCCAGTACTTC.

This clonotype has ten or more counts. The chain employs TRBV4-1 and TRBJ1-1; no firm D call. CDR1 is MGHRA and CDR2 is YSYEKL in the germline V gene. Trimming shortened V by 1 base and J by 3 bases, and 9 bases separated the two germline ends. This CDR3 region has 14 residues. The CDR3 DNA reads TGCGCCAGCAGCCAAGTACCTAGAGACACTGAAGCTTTCTTT. Residues: CASSQVPRDTEAFF.

In its sample, this clonotype ranks as medium-sized. The V and J genes are TRBV28 and TRBJ2-7; TRBD1 aligns across 7 bases. V lost 7 bases and J lost 2; bases outside the gene matches: 8. CDR3 size: 14 residues. Germline CDR1 is MDHEN and CDR2 is SYDVKM. The CDR3 loop reads CASKSTGPTYEQYF. CDR3 DNA sequence: TGTGCCAGCAAATCGACAGGGCCTACCTACGAGCAGTACTTC.

This clonotype was detected only a few times. V usage is TRBV4-3 and J usage is TRBJ2-3; no definite D call. This CDR3 contains 12 residues. The V and J ends lost 0 bases and 3 bases respectively, with 1 base between them. Germline lookup yields CDR1 LGHNA and CDR2 YSLEER. The CDR3 loop reads CASSQETDTQYF. The CDR3 nucleotides read TGCGCCAGCAGCCAAGAGACAGATACGCAGTATTTT.

This clonotype is labeled as medium-sized. This sequence joins TRBV7-2 and TRBJ2-3; unclear D gene. Trimming pared 3 bases from V and 5 bases from J, leaving 6 bases between. Germline assignment: CDR1 SGHTA and CDR2 FQGNSA. The CDR3 contains 12 residues. The CDR3, as DNA: TGTGCCAGCAGCTTGACCAGAGATACGCAGTATTTT. Translation gives CASSLTRDTQYF.

This clonotype has just a few counts. The rearrangement links TRBV20-1 to TRBJ2-2; 7 bases map to TRBD1. Germline values: CDR1 DFQATT, CDR2 SNEGSKA (reference sequence). This CDR3 is 15 amino acids long. V lost 4 bases, J lost 3 bases, and 8 bases stayed unmatched. The CDR3 reads CSANTGERDTGELFF. CDR3 sequence (DNA): TGCAGTGCTAACACAGGGGAGCGAGACACCGGGGAGCTGTTTTTT.

This clonotype was observed a handful of times. The rearrangement links TRBV30 to TRBJ2-3; D unresolved. The CDR3 covers 15 residues. CDR1 is GTSNPN and CDR2 is SVGIG in the germline V gene (reference sequence). The V gene lost 4 bases and the J gene lost 3 bases, with 17 bases spanning the gap. The CDR3 sequence: CAWTFGLESTDTQYF. The CDR3 region has the DNA TGTGCCTGGACCTTCGGGCTAGAGAGTACAGATACGCAGTATTTT.

This clonotype was detected a few times. The chain couples TRBV5-1 to TRBJ1-2, with D perhaps TRBD1 (6 bases). Germline values: CDR1 SGHRS, CDR2 YFSETQ. V was cut by 8 bases and J by 5 bases, with 28 bases left in between. This CDR3 contains 17 residues. Here the CDR3 reads CARPLGGTRTYWYGYTF. The CDR3 DNA reads TGCGCCAGGCCCCTAGGGGGGACCCGAACATATTGGTATGGCTACACCTTC.

This clonotype has a count of ten or more. The genes are TRBV12-3 or TRBV12-4 and TRBJ1-1; D is unresolved. V dropped 5 bases and J dropped 3 bases, with 19 bases sitting between them. The CDR3 consists of 16 residues. The CDR3 sequence is CASSPRVTKIDTEAFF. CDR3 DNA sequence: TGTGCCAGCAGTCCGAGAGTTACGAAAATAGACACTGAAGCTTTCTTT.

Ten or more counts support this clonotype. The chain is built from TRBV2 and TRBJ2-2; a weak D match, TRBD2 (5 bases). CDR1 is SNHLY and CDR2 is FYNNEI in the germline V gene. The V end lost 2 bases, the J end lost 4 bases, and 5 bases lay between the germline ends. This CDR3 has 13 residues. CDR3 residues: CASSESGTGELFF. The CDR3 DNA is TGTGCCAGCAGTGAAAGCGGCACCGGGGAGCTGTTTTTT.

This clonotype was counted at least ten times. Sequence at one end of the junction differs from germline and may be a read error. CDR3 DNA sequence: TGTGCCAGCACCGTCGACGGGCGAACTAATTCACCCCTCCATTTT. As protein: CASTVDGRTNSPLHF. J is TRBJ1-6 and V is TRBV11-2; D not resolved. The germline CDR1 and CDR2 sequences are SGHAT and FQNNGV. This CDR3 is 15 amino acids long.

Here the CDR3 reads CATSRALETQYF. In DNA form, the CDR3 reads TGTGCCACCAGCAGAGCTTTGGAGACCCAGTACTTC. The chain combines TRBV15 with TRBJ2-5, with no clear D. CDR3 length: 12 amino acids. V dropped 1 base and J dropped 5 bases, with 5 bases sitting between them. Germline values: CDR1 LNHNV, CDR2 YYDKDF (reference sequence).

This clonotype was seen a handful of times. The chain is built from TRBV5-1 and TRBJ1-6; D gene unclear. The CDR3 length is 15 residues. In germline, CDR1 is SGHRS, CDR2 YFSETQ. Trimming took 0 bases from V and 6 from J, leaving 10 bases between them. The CDR3 DNA is TGCGCCAGCAGCTTGGACAGAAAGTTTAATTCACCCCTCCACTTT. The encoded protein is CASSLDRKFNSPLHF.

There are many counts of this clonotype. The chain carries TRBV11-2 and TRBJ2-1; 8 bases match TRBD1. The CDR3 totals 15 residues. After removal of 5 bases from V and 2 bases from J, the junction contained 5 bases not matched to a gene. Germline V lookup: CDR1 SGHAT, CDR2 FQNNGV. In nucleotides, the CDR3 is TGTGCCAGCAGCCCCTGGACAGGGACCTACAATGAGCAGTTCTTC. Translated, it gives CASSPWTGTYNEQFF.

This clonotype was seen only a few times. The genes are TRBV29-1 and TRBJ2-2; tentatively, D is TRBD2 (6 bases). With 6 bases removed from V and 0 bases from J, the gap between germline ends came to 11 bases. This CDR3 is 14 amino acids long. Looked up from germline, CDR1 is SQVTM and CDR2 is ANQGSEA. Written as DNA, the CDR3 is TGCAGCGTCACCGGGACTTCGAACACCGGGGAGCTGTTTTTT. Its protein product is CSVTGTSNTGELFF.

This clonotype was observed at least ten times. J is TRBJ2-5 and V is TRBV3-1; the match to TRBD2 covers 8 bases. J lost 5 bases, V lost 1 base, and 9 bases had no gene match. The germline CDR1 and CDR2 sequences are LGHDT and YNNKEL (reference sequence). The CDR3 is 16 amino acids. The CDR3 region is CASSQGLSGAGETQYF. CDR3 in DNA: TGTGCCAGCAGCCAAGGGCTTAGCGGGGCGGGGGAGACCCAGTACTTC.

This chain links TRBV12-3 or TRBV12-4 with TRBJ2-2; 7 bases line up with TRBD2. V was pared by 6 bases and J by 6 bases, with 4 bases of the junction left unmatched. CDR3 size: 13 residues. Written as DNA, the CDR3 is TGTGCCAGCAGGGGAGCGGGGCCCGGGGAGCTGTTTTTT. It encodes CASRGAGPGELFF.

This clonotype was recorded many times. This chain uses TRBV13 with TRBJ1-2; unclear D gene. V gave up 5 bases and J gave up 4 bases, with 8 bases separating them. This CDR3 has 12 amino acids. Germline values: CDR1 PRHDT, CDR2 FYEKMQ (reference sequence). CDR3 protein: CASSQNLYGYTF. DNA of the CDR3: TGTGCCAGCAGCCAAAATCTCTATGGCTACACCTTC.

V and J are TRBV5-4 and TRBJ2-5; D may be TRBD2 (6 bases). V gave up 7 bases and J gave up 5 bases, with 12 bases separating them. The germline V gene has CDR1 SGHNT and CDR2 YYREEE (reference sequence). This CDR3 is built from 12 residues. The CDR3 nucleotides are TGTGCCAGCCAGACTAGGGGCGAGACCCAGTACTTC. Its translation: CASQTRGETQYF.

The CDR3 DNA reads TGTGCCAGCAGCCCGGGAGGCGGGGGGGCTCGTGAAACGCAGTATTTT. Translated, it gives CASSPGGGGARETQYF. This sequence joins TRBV28 and TRBJ2-3; 9 bases agree with TRBD2. This CDR3 region has 16 residues. V dropped 6 bases and J dropped 9; count of bases not matched to a gene: 16. Germline lookup yields CDR1 MDHEN and CDR2 SYDVKM.

The rearrangement joins TRBV6-4 to TRBJ2-2, with TRBD2 as a possible D gene (6 bases). The CDR3 covers 14 residues. The ends were cut back, 6 bases at V and 6 bases at J, with 14 bases in the middle. Germline lookup yields CDR1 MRHNA and CDR2 SNTAGT. The CDR3 loop is CASSNGTGAGELFF. The CDR3 DNA reads as TGTGCCAGCAGCAACGGGACGGGGGCCGGGGAGCTGTTTTTT.

Many counts were recorded for this clonotype. The chain links TRBV6-4 to TRBJ1-6; D is uncertain. Germline-derived CDR1 and CDR2 are MRHNA and SNTAGT. The CDR3 has 15 amino acids. Trimming shortened V by 2 bases and J by 6 bases, and 11 bases separated the two germline ends. This CDR3 is CASSDGPGGNSPLHF. The CDR3 DNA follows: TGTGCCAGCAGTGACGGCCCCGGAGGTAATTCACCCCTCCACTTT.

This clonotype has a count of ten or more. V and J are TRBV6-2 or TRBV6-3 and TRBJ2-7, with 9 bases matching TRBD1. V dropped 8 bases and J dropped 1; count of bases not matched to a gene: 9. The CDR3 contains 15 residues. Germline CDR1 MNHEY, CDR2 SVGEGT. The CDR3 DNA reads as TGTGCCAGCTGTCCCCCTGGACAGGGGTCCTACGAGCAGTACTTC. Its protein is CASCPPGQGSYEQYF.